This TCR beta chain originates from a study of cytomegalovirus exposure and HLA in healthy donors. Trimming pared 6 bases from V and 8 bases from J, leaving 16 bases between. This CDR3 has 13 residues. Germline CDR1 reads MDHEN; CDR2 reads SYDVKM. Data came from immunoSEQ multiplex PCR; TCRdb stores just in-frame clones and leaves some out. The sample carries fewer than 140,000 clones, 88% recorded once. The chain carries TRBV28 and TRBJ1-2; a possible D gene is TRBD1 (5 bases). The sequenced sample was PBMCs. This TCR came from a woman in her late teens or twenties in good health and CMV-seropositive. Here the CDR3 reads CASSLARARGYTF. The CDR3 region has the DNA TGTGCCAGCAGCCTCGCCAGGGCTAGAGGCTACACCTTC.